The following is a TCR beta chain sequence with its context. The data belong to a study of T cell responses to AZD1222 COVID-19 vaccine. TCRdb's table, derived via immunoSEQ multiplex PCR, lists solely in-frame clones and lacks some. Found here are tens of thousands of clones, 70% to 90% of them singletons; the top ten hold about 28%. CDR3 length equals 17 residues. Unmatched junction bases numbered 9, after V lost 4 bases and J lost 0 bases. Germline V CDR1 and CDR2: SGHNT, YYREEE (reference sequence). The rearrangement links TRBV5-4 to TRBJ2-3, with 9 bases that match TRBD2. The source material was peripheral blood, sampled 28 days after the second AZD1222 dose. This TCR was sampled from an adult who received the AZD1222 COVID-19 vaccine. The chain's CDR3 is CASSLGVAGASTDTQYF. As DNA, the CDR3 is TGTGCCAGCAGCCTGGGGGTAGCGGGAGCGAGCACAGATACGCAGTATTTT.